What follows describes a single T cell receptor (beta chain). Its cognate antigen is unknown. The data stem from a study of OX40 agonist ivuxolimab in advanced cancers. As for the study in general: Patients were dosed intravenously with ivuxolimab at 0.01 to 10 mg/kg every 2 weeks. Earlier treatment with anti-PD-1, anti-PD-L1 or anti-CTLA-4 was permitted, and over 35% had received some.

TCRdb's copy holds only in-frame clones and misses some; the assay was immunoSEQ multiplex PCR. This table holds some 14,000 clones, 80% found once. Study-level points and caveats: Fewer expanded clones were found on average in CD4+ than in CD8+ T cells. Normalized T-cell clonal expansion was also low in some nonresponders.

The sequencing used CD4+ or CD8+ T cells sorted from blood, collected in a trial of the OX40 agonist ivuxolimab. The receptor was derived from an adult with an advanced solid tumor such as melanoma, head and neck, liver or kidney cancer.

The CDR3 nucleotides read TGTGCCAGCAGCTCACTCATCTCTGGGGCCAACGTCCTGACTTTC. This encodes CASSSLISGANVLTF. The gene calls are TRBV7-9 and TRBJ2-6, with D unclear. Germline CDR1 SEHNR, CDR2 FQNEAQ (reference sequence). The CDR3 is 15 amino acids. The V end was cut by 4 bases, the J end by 0 bases, with 7 bases between. Looking up the rest from reference TRBV7-9 and TRBJ2-6 gives the full variable domain: DTGVSQNPRHKITKRGQNVTFRCDPISEHNRLYWYRQTLGQGPEFLTYFQNEAQLEKSRLLSDRFSAERPKGSFSTLEIQRTEQGDSAMYLCASSSLISGANVLTFGAGSRLTVL.